This T cell receptor (beta chain) was retrieved from a study of cytomegalovirus exposure and HLA in healthy donors. PCR employed 60 Vbeta and 13 Jbeta primers. The table came from immunoSEQ multiplex PCR; TCRdb's copy has only in-frame clones and leaves some out. The table has about 200,000 clones, 70% to 80% seen once. Trimming cost V 2 bases and J 5 bases, with 9 bases left between them. The CDR3 has 13 amino acids. Germline V gene sequence: CDR1 KGHSH, CDR2 LQKENI. The receptor comes from a man aged 25 to 40 in good health and CMV-seronegative. The sequenced material came from PBMCs. The chain is built from TRBV18 and TRBJ2-5; D possibly corresponds to TRBD2 (6 bases). The CDR3 here is CASSPIRGETQYF. DNA for the CDR3: TGTGCCAGCTCACCAATCCGGGGGGAGACCCAGTACTTC.